The 18 T cell receptor beta chains listed next were all sequenced from one sample in a study of CD8+CD57+ T cells in acquired aplastic anemia. It was genomic DNA that served as the template for profiling TCR beta VDJ and CDR3. TCRdb passed the reads through MiXCR, listing each CDR3 protein once. The data hold approximately 200,000 distinct CDR3 sequences, with roughly 55% observed a single time. Sequenced input: sorted CD4+, CD8+, or CD8+CD57+ T cells (not recorded which) from PBMCs. These receptors were collected from a human donor in good health.

The chain combines TRBV2 with TRBJ1-3; 7 bases are a match to TRBD1. The germline V gene has CDR1 SNHLY and CDR2 FYNNEI. The CDR3 covers 14 residues. V lost 6 bases to trimming and J lost 6 bases; unmatched junction nucleotides: 8. CDR3 bases: TGTGCCAGCAGGGACTCGGGACAGCTAAACACCATATATTTT. The encoded protein is CASRDSGQLNTIYF.

This clonotype was observed at least ten times. The chain has TRBV4-2 and TRBJ2-3; tentatively, D is TRBD1 or TRBD2 (6 bases each). The CDR3 has 15 amino acids. CDR1 is LGHNA and CDR2 is YNFKEQ in the germline V gene. The V gene lost 1 base and the J gene lost 2 bases, with 10 bases spanning the gap. The CDR3: CASSQGGANTDTQYF. The CDR3 DNA sequence: TGTGCCAGCAGCCAAGGGGGGGCAAACACAGATACGCAGTATTTT.

This clonotype has at least ten counts. The rearrangement joins TRBV7-8 to TRBJ1-1, with D maybe TRBD1 (6 bases). The V end was cut by 5 bases, the J end by 0 bases, with 13 bases between. Germline V gene sequence: CDR1 SGHVS, CDR2 FQNEAQ. The CDR3 length is 15 residues. The CDR3 region has the DNA TGTGCCAGCAGCCCGACAGGCGCCCTGAACACTGAAGCTTTCTTT. Its protein product is CASSPTGALNTEAFF. The variable domain in full, with the rest retrieved from reference TRBV7-8 and TRBJ1-1, is GAGVSQSPRYKVAKRGQDVALRCDPISGHVSLFWYQQALGQGPEFLTYFQNEAQLDKSGLPSDRFFAERPEGSVSTLKIQRTQQEDSAVYLCASSPTGALNTEAFFGQGTRLTVV.

The V call is TRBV20-1, the J call TRBJ1-1; D perhaps matches TRBD1 (6 bases). The CDR3 extends over 16 amino acids. CDR1 is DFQATT, CDR2 SNEGSKA, per germline (reference sequence). Trimming removed 0 bases from V and 1 base from J, with 15 bases in between. The CDR3 DNA is TGCAGTGCTAGAGATGGGGGGCGCGGGGAGAACACTGAAGCTTTCTTT. Its protein is CSARDGGRGENTEAFF.

The V and J genes are TRBV19 and TRBJ2-6, with D possibly being TRBD2 (6 bases). Germline lookup yields CDR1 LNHDA and CDR2 SQIVND (reference sequence). The CDR3 has 12 residues. Trimming cost V 9 bases and J 4 bases, with 7 bases left between them. CDR3 nucleotides: TGTGCCAGCGCGGGGGGGGCCAACGTCCTGACTTTC. Amino acids: CASAGGANVLTF.

The genes are TRBV2 and TRBJ2-1, with TRBD1 as a possible D gene (5 bases). The CDR3 spans 12 residues. CDR1 is SNHLY and CDR2 is FYNNEI in the germline V gene. V lost 5 bases to trimming and J lost 12 bases, with 14 bases between them. DNA for the CDR3: TGTGCCAGCAGTCCCAGGGTAGGGTGGCAGTTCTTC. Translated: CASSPRVGWQFF.

There are many counts of this clonotype. V usage is TRBV10-2 and J usage is TRBJ2-1; no firm D call. Germline V lookup: CDR1 WSHSY, CDR2 SAAADI. This CDR3 is 13 amino acids long. Trimming took 2 bases from V and 4 from J, leaving 6 bases between them. CDR3 nucleotide sequence: TGCGCCAGCAGTGAGGTTTCTTACAATGAGCAGTTCTTC. Protein sequence: CASSEVSYNEQFF.

This clonotype was counted ten times or more. The CDR3 DNA reads as TGCGCCAGCAGCTTGGGGGGACAGCCGAACCCGTTGGGTGGCTACACCTTC. This sequence encodes CASSLGGQPNPLGGYTF. The V and J genes are TRBV5-1 and TRBJ1-2, with TRBD1 matching 7 bases. This CDR3 is built from 17 residues. Germline assignment: CDR1 SGHRS and CDR2 YFSETQ. V gave up 0 bases and J gave up 7 bases; unmatched junction bases: 15.

The chain employs TRBV24-1 and TRBJ2-3, with D maybe TRBD2 (5 bases). Between the trimmed V and J ends, which lost 3 bases and 3 bases, there was a span of 21 bases. Germline V lookup: CDR1 KGHDR, CDR2 SFDVKD. This CDR3 comprises 18 residues. In nucleotides, the CDR3 is TGTGCCACCAGTGATCCTGACCACGGAGGAGTCGTGACAGATACGCAGTATTTT. This sequence encodes CATSDPDHGGVVTDTQYF.

This clonotype was counted a few times. A read error may be the cause here, since a much bigger clone is one base away. This sequence joins TRBV4-1 and TRBJ1-1; D gene ambiguous. Trimming took off 0 bases at V and 13 bases at J, with 9 bases between the two ends. The CDR3 covers 11 residues. Germline CDR1 MGHRA, CDR2 YSYEKL. Here the CDR3 DNA reads TGCGCCAGCAGCCAAGATCGGGGAGATTTCTTT. It specifies CASSQDRGDFF.

The chain uses TRBV7-8 and TRBJ2-7, with TRBD2 matching 14 bases. The ends lost 5 bases at V and 6 bases at J; junction bases unmatched: 12. Looked up from germline, CDR1 is SGHVS and CDR2 is FQNEAQ. This CDR3 is built from 17 residues. The CDR3 spells CASSQDRTSGRFGEQYF. In DNA form, the CDR3 reads TGTGCCAGCAGCCAAGATAGGACTAGCGGGAGGTTTGGCGAGCAGTACTTC.

This clonotype was picked up many times. The chain is built from TRBV2 and TRBJ2-7; a weak D match, TRBD2 (6 bases). The CDR3 loop spans 14 amino acids. CDR1 SNHLY and CDR2 FYNNEI come from the germline V gene. V lost 2 bases, J lost 0 bases, and 8 bases lay in between. CDR3 in amino acids: CASSEYSGSYEQYF. The CDR3 nucleotides read TGTGCCAGCAGTGAATATAGCGGCTCCTACGAGCAGTACTTC.

The CDR3 coding sequence is TGCAGTGCTCAATCCAGACAGGGCCAAGAGACCCAGTACTTC. Translation: CSAQSRQGQETQYF. V usage is TRBV20-1 and J usage is TRBJ2-5, with 7 bases that match TRBD1. V was clipped by 5 bases and J by 1 base; unmatched bases: 7. Germline lookup yields CDR1 DFQATT and CDR2 SNEGSKA (reference sequence). This CDR3 has 14 residues.

J is TRBJ1-2 and V is TRBV20-1; a possible D gene is TRBD1 (6 bases). V lost 3 bases and J lost 7, with 12 bases in between. CDR3 length equals 12 residues. Germline V gene data show CDR1 as DFQATT and CDR2 as SNEGSKA (reference sequence). In nucleotides, the CDR3 is TGCAGTGCTAGGGGGGGGGCAGCTGGCTACACCTTC. Translating gives CSARGGAAGYTF.

This chain links TRBV4-2 with TRBJ2-7; maybe TRBD2 (5 bases). This CDR3 contains 12 residues. Germline V gene lookup returns CDR1 LGHNA and CDR2 YNFKEQ. V was trimmed by 4 bases and J by 6 bases, leaving 10 bases between them. CDR3 residues: CASSPGSTEQYF. In nucleotides, the CDR3 is TGTGCCAGCAGCCCTGGGAGTACCGAGCAGTACTTC.

The rearrangement links TRBV29-1 to TRBJ2-1; the D gene is possibly TRBD1 (5 bases). The V end lost 0 bases, the J end lost 8 bases, and 11 bases lay between the germline ends. CDR1 and CDR2 from the germline V gene are SQVTM and ANQGSEA. The CDR3 has 13 amino acids. The chain's CDR3 is CSVEDAGAYEQFF. CDR3 DNA sequence: TGCAGCGTTGAAGATGCTGGGGCGTATGAGCAGTTCTTC.

This clonotype was recorded only once. J is TRBJ2-5 and V is TRBV20-1; maybe TRBD1 (5 bases). In germline, CDR1 is DFQATT, CDR2 SNEGSKA (reference sequence). The CDR3 spans 13 residues. Trimming left V 6 bases short and J 5 bases short, with 16 bases between. The CDR3 nucleotides read TGCAGTGCGGAACAGACAGTGGGGGAGACCCAGTACTTC. It translates to CSAEQTVGETQYF.

The J gene is TRBJ2-5, the V gene TRBV7-9; 14 bases are shared with TRBD2. The V gene end was trimmed by 5 bases and the J gene end by 2 bases; junction bases not matched to a gene: 4. CDR3 size: 16 residues. Germline loops: CDR1 SEHNR, CDR2 FQNEAQ (reference sequence). CDR3 residues: CASSLGTSGGQETQYF. CDR3 coding DNA: TGTGCCAGCAGCCTAGGGACTAGCGGGGGTCAAGAGACCCAGTACTTC.